This T cell receptor (beta chain) was recovered during a study of breast tumors, draining lymph nodes, adjacent tissues. Study observations and caveats: Tumors had less TCR diversity than lymph nodes, more than nontumor tissue. Most tumor T cells seemingly derive from lymph node, then expand in tumor. Tumor T cell lymph node origin was a supported hypothesis, not proven.

TCRdb called the multiplex PCR reads again in MiXCR, with one record for every CDR3 protein. The table has fewer than 150,000 distinct CDR3 sequences, 21% seen once. The CDR3 loop spans 12 amino acids. Germline CDR1 and CDR2: SNHLY and FYNNEI. The V gene lost 3 bases and the J gene lost 10 bases, with 7 bases spanning the gap. Breast cancer patients provided tissue from their axillary draining lymph nodes. This clonotype was detected ten times or more. No antigen is known for it. The chain couples TRBV2 to TRBJ1-6; D gene ambiguous. The sequenced material came from axillary lymph node tissue. The TCR comes from a female donor with breast cancer. Some clones in this sample may be carry-over from other donors' samples. The CDR3 bases are TGTGCCAGCAGTGATTCAGCCTCACCCCTCCACTTT. It specifies CASSDSASPLHF.